Sequencing of this TCR beta chain was carried out in a study of regulatory T cells in long-lasting Graves disease. Findings of the study overall: TRBV28, TRBJ1-2 and TRBJ2-5 emerged as the favored segments in persistent disease.

Comment on this clonotype: As yet, its antigen is unknown.

Building the TCR beta libraries relied on iRepertoire HTBI primers, and CDR3 regions underwent Arm-PCR. TCRdb recomputed calls from the multiplex PCR reads with MiXCR, one row per CDR3 protein. Altogether roughly 500,000 distinct CDR3 sequences are present, approximately 15% being singletons, with the ten largest covering approximately 19%. The CDR3 consists of 15 residues. Trimming took 3 bases from V and 2 from J, leaving 12 bases between them. The germline V gene encodes CDR1 SGHAT and CDR2 FQNNGV. Time point noted: newly diagnosed GD, antithyroid drugs for less than 3 months. Construction of the TCR library relied on RNA isolated from PBMCs. The data were also submitted as part of a second study, on T cells in Graves' hyperthyroidism and ophthalmopathy. Per that study: Among the patients, aged 18 to 65, hyperthyroidism was newly diagnosed and had lasted under 2 months. Clinical symptoms, serum thyroxine and TRAb, thyroid ultrasound and orbital computed tomography were used for the diagnoses.

This chain joins TRBV11-2 and TRBJ2-3, with D uncertain. Sequences were derived from peripheral blood mononuclear cells (PBMCs), sampled at new diagnosis, from a patient treated with antithyroid drugs. This clonotype was sampled from a woman in her forties or fifties with Graves disease. The CDR3 region has the DNA TGTGCCAGCAGCTTTGACATTCAAGACACAGATACGCAGTATTTT. Translation gives CASSFDIQDTDTQYF.